Below, one T cell receptor beta chain is given with its context. In germline, CDR1 is SGHRS, CDR2 YFSETQ. The CDR3 contains 15 residues. V was trimmed by 4 bases and J by 1 base, leaving 14 bases between them. The data stem from a study of blood T cell repertoires in COVID-19. Across the study: Samples of COVID-19 (acute and convalescent) were obtained from the United States, Italy and Spain.

Original data processing: Estimation of nucleated cell counts was performed using reference gene primer amplification. The method was immunoSEQ multiplex PCR; TCRdb's version includes in-frame clones alone and lacks a portion of them. Clone size and V and J calls were adopted from that table, with D and trimming inferred from the DNA. The sample shows tens of thousands of clones, roughly 83% of them seen only once. What was sequenced was peripheral blood. This chain links TRBV5-1 with TRBJ1-2; maybe TRBD1 (5 bases). The clonotype comes from a man between 65 and 85 years old with active COVID-19. The CDR3 DNA reads as TGCGCCAGCAGCGGAGACCCCCAGGGTAACTATGGCTACACCTTC. As protein: CASSGDPQGNYGYTF.